The 23 T cell receptor beta chains presented below share a single source sample, sequenced in a study of T-cell reconstitution after alpha-beta-depleted transplantation in children. During its preparation, the TCRbeta library received unique molecular identifiers. Using its own MiXCR run on the PCR reads, TCRdb lists one record per CDR3 protein. The table lists about 980,000 distinct CDR3 sequences, about 29% of them singletons, with 25% to 35% in the top ten. Sequenced here: PBMCs, mostly from graft donor cells, sampled 360 days after TCRalphabeta/CD19-depleted stem cell transplant. The receptors originated from a boy younger than two who had a stem cell transplant for SCID, so the T cells may come from the graft donor.

This clonotype was counted between two and nine times. The chain employs TRBV9 and TRBJ2-1, with 7 bases aligning to TRBD2. The CDR3 length is 16 residues. The germline gives CDR1 SGDLS, CDR2 YYNGEE. Trimming took 4 bases from V and 0 from J; bases not matched to a gene: 7. The CDR3 sequence is CASSLSAGVSYNEQFF. Written as DNA, the CDR3 is TGTGCCAGCAGCCTAAGCGCGGGGGTCTCCTACAATGAGCAGTTCTTC. Full variable domain (rest looked up from reference TRBV9 and TRBJ2-1): DSGVTQTPKHLITATGQRVTLRCSPRSGDLSVYWYQQSLDQGLQFLIQYYNGEERAKGNILERFSAQQFPDLHSELNLSSLELGDSALYFCASSLSAGVSYNEQFFGPGTRLTVL.

The gene calls are TRBV20-1 and TRBJ2-1; D is unresolved. The CDR3 extends over 15 amino acids. V was trimmed by 2 bases and J by 1 base, leaving 12 bases between them. Looked up from germline, CDR1 is DFQATT and CDR2 is SNEGSKA (reference sequence). The CDR3 DNA reads as TGCAGTGCTAGACGCCCCGCTGGGTCCTACAATGAGCAGTTCTTC. It translates to CSARRPAGSYNEQFF.

This clonotype was seen a handful of times. The CDR3 nucleotides are TGTGCCAGCAGAACACGGGTGAACACTGAAGCTTTCTTT. Its translation is CASRTRVNTEAFF. The gene calls are TRBV6-1 and TRBJ1-1; D is unresolved. V was trimmed by 6 bases and J by 0 bases, leaving 8 bases between them. The germline V gene encodes CDR1 MNHNS and CDR2 SASEGT. The CDR3 is made up of 13 amino acids.

CDR3 in DNA: TGTGCCAGCAGCTTCATGGCAGGGTGGAATGAGCAGTTCTTC. Its translation is CASSFMAGWNEQFF. The chain recombines TRBV7-9 with TRBJ2-1, with D perhaps TRBD1 (5 bases). CDR3 length: 14 residues. Germline loops: CDR1 SEHNR, CDR2 FQNEAQ (reference sequence). Trimming pared 3 bases from V and 7 bases from J, leaving 13 bases between.

This clonotype was picked up many times. This sequence joins TRBV27 and TRBJ1-1, with 7 positions matching TRBD1. Germline V CDR1 and CDR2: MNHEY, SMNVEV (reference sequence). The CDR3 is 16 amino acids. Trimming removed 2 bases from V and 6 bases from J; junction bases left unmatched: 12. The CDR3 region has the DNA TGTGCCAGCAGTTTAAGGGGGAAAACAGGGGCCTCTGAAGCTTTCTTT. It encodes CASSLRGKTGASEAFF.

This chain uses TRBV28 with TRBJ2-6; tentatively, D is TRBD1 (5 bases). Trimming removed 6 bases from V and 4 bases from J, with 19 bases in between. CDR1 is MDHEN, CDR2 SYDVKM, per germline. This CDR3 comprises 17 residues. Written as DNA, the CDR3 is TGTGCCAGCAGGCGACGGGCCCTCAAGGGGGGGGCCAACGTCCTGACTTTC. Translated, it gives CASRRRALKGGANVLTF. Full variable domain (outside the CDR3, taken from reference TRBV28 and TRBJ2-6): DVKVTQSSRYLVKRTGEKVFLECVQDMDHENMFWYRQDPGLGLRLIYFSYDVKMKEKGDIPEGYSVSREKKERFSLILESASTNQTSMYLCASRRRALKGGANVLTFGAGSRLTVL.

V gene TRBV25-1 combines with J gene TRBJ1-1; D not resolved. Deletions cut 4 bases from V and 11 bases from J, with 11 bases between. Germline V gives CDR1 MGHDK, CDR2 SYGVNS. The CDR3 contains 11 residues. CDR3 sequence (DNA): TGTGCCAGCAGTGGGGTGGCCCAGGCTTTCTTT. It is translated as CASSGVAQAFF.

Worth noting for this clonotype: The conserved phenylalanine or tryptophan normally closing the CDR3 is absent here, so this likely arose from a read error. The chain carries TRBV28 and TRBJ2-5; 9 nucleotides line up with TRBD2. Per the germline V gene, CDR1 is MDHEN and CDR2 is SYDVKM. V was pared by 2 bases and J by 7 bases, with 5 bases of the junction left unmatched. The CDR3 extends over 14 amino acids. CDR3 nucleotides: TGTGCCAGCAGTTTAGGCCTAGCGGGGATGACCCAGTACTCC. Protein product: CASSLGLAGMTQYS.

The chain combines TRBV5-1 with TRBJ1-1, with D uncertain. This CDR3 region has 15 residues. From germline, CDR1 is SGHRS and CDR2 YFSETQ. Trimming took 4 bases from V and 0 from J, leaving 13 bases between them. The CDR3 loop reads CASSALQSMNTEAFF. In DNA form, the CDR3 reads TGCGCCAGCAGCGCCCTACAGAGCATGAACACTGAAGCTTTCTTT.

This clonotype was counted only a few times. This chain joins TRBV7-9 and TRBJ1-2, with 7 positions matching TRBD1. Trimming took 5 bases from V and 8 from J; bases not matched to a gene: 11. CDR3 length: 14 residues. Germline loops: CDR1 SEHNR, CDR2 FQNEAQ (reference sequence). For the CDR3, the DNA is TGTGCCAGCAGCGACAGGGTCAGTTTTAGGGGCTACACCTTC. Translated: CASSDRVSFRGYTF.

The sample holds a few counts of this clonotype. V gene TRBV29-1 combines with J gene TRBJ2-3; 7 bases line up with TRBD2. The V segment lost 4 bases and the J segment 1 base; nucleotides outside the gene matches: 5. The CDR3 spans 14 residues. The germline CDR1 and CDR2 sequences are SQVTM and ANQGSEA. The CDR3 is CSVVRAGGTDTQYF. CDR3 DNA: TGCAGCGTTGTCCGCGCGGGGGGCACAGATACGCAGTATTTT.

The CDR3 coding sequence is TGTGCCACCAGCAGTGTAGGGAGAGGCACAGATACGCAGTATTTT. This codes for CATSSVGRGTDTQYF. J is TRBJ2-3 and V is TRBV15; tentatively, D is TRBD2 (5 bases). V was clipped by 3 bases and J by 1 base, with 11 bases between them. This CDR3 contains 15 residues. Germline V gives CDR1 LNHNV, CDR2 YYDKDF (reference sequence).

This clonotype was found a few times. V and J are TRBV6-5 and TRBJ2-1; D is unresolved. Germline lookup yields CDR1 MNHEY and CDR2 SVGAGI. V gave up 2 bases and J gave up 8 bases, with 16 bases separating them. The CDR3 consists of 15 residues. In DNA, the CDR3 is TGTGCCAGCAGTTACGTAGTAGGTGATACGGATGAGCAGTTCTTC. It specifies CASSYVVGDTDEQFF.

The J gene is TRBJ2-5, the V gene TRBV7-8, with 11 bases matching TRBD2. Germline CDR1 SGHVS, CDR2 FQNEAQ. The CDR3 length is 17 residues. V was pared by 0 bases and J by 7 bases, with 10 bases of the junction left unmatched. CDR3 region: CASSLAGVAGGRGTQYF. As DNA, the CDR3 is TGTGCCAGCAGCTTAGCGGGTGTAGCGGGGGGGCGTGGGACCCAGTACTTC.

The chain combines TRBV5-5 with TRBJ1-1; D possibly corresponds to TRBD1 (6 bases). The CDR3 is 16 amino acids. CDR1 is SGHKS, CDR2 YYEKEE, per germline (reference sequence). Trimming took off 4 bases at V and 3 bases at J, with 19 bases between the two ends. The CDR3 loop reads CASSLRKTGTHTEAFF. The CDR3 DNA is TGTGCCAGCAGCCTGCGCAAAACCGGGACACACACTGAAGCTTTCTTT.

The V and J genes are TRBV20-1 and TRBJ2-1, with D possibly matching TRBD2 (6 bases). This CDR3 is 15 amino acids long. Germline CDR1 and CDR2: DFQATT and SNEGSKA (reference sequence). Trimming left V 3 bases short and J 7 bases short, with 19 bases between. The CDR3 here is CSARTPGTGTNEQFF. The DNA of the CDR3 is TGCAGTGCTAGGACCCCCGGGACGGGGACTAATGAGCAGTTCTTC.

J is TRBJ2-7 and V is TRBV27; weak D call: TRBD1 (5 bases). The CDR3 covers 14 residues. Trimming stripped 3 bases from V and 2 bases from J, with 11 bases between. Germline V CDR1 and CDR2: MNHEY, SMNVEV (reference sequence). The CDR3 nucleotides read TGTGCCAGCAGTTTTCGACAGACCCCCTACGAGCAGTACTTC. It codes for CASSFRQTPYEQYF.

The gene calls are TRBV20-1 and TRBJ2-6; D is ambiguous. Germline CDR1 reads DFQATT; CDR2 reads SNEGSKA (reference sequence). There are 12 residues in the CDR3. Deletions cut 5 bases from V and 3 bases from J, with 5 bases between. The CDR3 DNA reads as TGCAGTGCTTTCTTTGGGGCCAACGTCCTGACTTTC. Encoded protein: CSAFFGANVLTF.

This chain joins TRBV4-1 and TRBJ2-7, with D perhaps matching TRBD1 (6 bases). Germline assignment: CDR1 MGHRA and CDR2 YSYEKL. The CDR3 consists of 14 residues. Deletions cut 4 bases from V and 6 bases from J, with 16 bases between. The CDR3 is CASSPSTGSGEQYF. The CDR3 bases are TGCGCCAGCAGCCCGTCTACAGGGAGTGGCGAGCAGTACTTC.

The chain has TRBV7-8 and TRBJ2-7, with D maybe TRBD1 (6 bases). CDR3 size: 15 residues. Germline CDR1 is SGHVS and CDR2 is FQNEAQ. Between the trimmed V and J ends, which lost 5 bases and 3 bases, there was a span of 17 bases. CDR3 coding DNA: TGTGCCAGCAGCATAACAGGGCAACCATTCTACGAGCAGTACTTC. The encoded protein is CASSITGQPFYEQYF.

The V gene is TRBV3-1, the J gene TRBJ2-5; the match to TRBD2 covers 8 bases. The V gene's germline CDR1 is LGHDT and CDR2 YNNKEL (reference sequence). The CDR3 extends over 16 amino acids. With 5 bases clipped from V and 0 bases from J, the junction kept 8 bases outside the gene matches. The CDR3 DNA reads TGTGCCAGCAGCGGGACTAAGCGGGGGTACCAAGAGACCCAGTACTTC. The encoded protein is CASSGTKRGYQETQYF.

The chain uses TRBV15 and TRBJ2-5, with 13 positions matching TRBD2. Germline-derived CDR1 and CDR2 are LNHNV and YYDKDF (reference sequence). The CDR3 totals 17 residues. V trimming: 0 bases; J trimming: 3 bases; junction bases outside the gene matches: 4. Here the CDR3 reads CATSRDRGLAGEETQYF. The CDR3 DNA is TGTGCCACCAGCAGAGATCGTGGACTAGCGGGGGAAGAGACCCAGTACTTC.

This clonotype was picked up one time. The chain carries TRBV28 and TRBJ2-7; 10 nucleotides match TRBD1. Per germline, CDR1 MDHEN and CDR2 SYDVKM. V gave up 3 bases and J gave up 1 base; unmatched junction bases: 6. The CDR3 spans 16 residues. In nucleotides, the CDR3 is TGTGCCAGCAGTTTCGTGACAGGGGGCCCTTCCTACGAGCAGTACTTC. Protein: CASSFVTGGPSYEQYF.